The following is a TCR beta chain sequence with its context. Its antigen remains unidentified. The protocol was immunoSEQ multiplex PCR, while the TCRdb copy is restricted to in-frame clones and leaves out a portion. The data hold 90,000 to 100,000 clones, with 90% observed a single time. The CDR3 runs to 12 residues. V shed 7 bases and J 1 base; nucleotides not matched to a gene: 4. Germline V gives CDR1 SQVTM, CDR2 ANQGSEA. The data originate from a study of OX40 agonist ivuxolimab in advanced cancers. For the study at large: Ivuxolimab, which patients received intravenously every 2 weeks, was dosed at 0.01 to 10 mg/kg. Checkpoint inhibitors had been given previously to 40% of patients.

Regarding the study as a whole: CD4+ and CD8+ blood T cells expanded clonally by week 6 at 0.1 to 3.0 mg/kg. Expanded clones belonging to CD8+ T cells outnumbered, on average, those of CD4+.

This TCR was sampled from an adult with an advanced solid tumor such as melanoma, head and neck, liver or kidney cancer. The V call is TRBV29-1, the J call TRBJ2-7; 7 positions match TRBD1. Sample: CD4+ or CD8+ T cells sorted from blood, taken in a trial of the OX40 agonist ivuxolimab. The CDR3 sequence: CSASGQSYEQYF. The CDR3 DNA sequence: TGCAGCGCCTCGGGACAGTCCTACGAGCAGTACTTC.